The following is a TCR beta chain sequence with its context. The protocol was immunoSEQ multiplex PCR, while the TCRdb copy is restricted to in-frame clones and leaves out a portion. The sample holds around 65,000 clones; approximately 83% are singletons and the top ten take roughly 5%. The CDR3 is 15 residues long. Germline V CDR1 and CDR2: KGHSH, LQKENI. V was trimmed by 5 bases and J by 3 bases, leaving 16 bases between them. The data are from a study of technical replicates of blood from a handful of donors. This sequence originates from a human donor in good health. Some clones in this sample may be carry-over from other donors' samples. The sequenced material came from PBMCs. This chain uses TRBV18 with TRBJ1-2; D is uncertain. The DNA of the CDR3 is TGTGCCAGCTCAAATACCGGGATCTCGGACTATGGCTACACCTTC. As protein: CASSNTGISDYGYTF.